This TCR beta chain was documented in a study of OX40 agonist ivuxolimab in advanced cancers. Overall study context: The patients received agonistic anti-OX40 (CD134) antibody ivuxolimab. Checkpoint inhibitors had been given previously to 35% to 50% of patients. Study-wide results and limits: Researchers did not establish what antigens the expanded peripheral T cells target. At 0.1 to 3.0 mg/kg, clonal expansion of CD4+ and CD8+ blood T cells had occurred by week 6.

CDR1 is SGHDN and CDR2 is FVKESK in the germline V gene. The CDR3 loop spans 15 amino acids. Between the trimmed V and J ends, which lost 4 bases and 0 bases, there was a span of 9 bases. Comment on this clone: The antigen is undetermined.

Using immunoSEQ multiplex PCR, the repertoire was profiled, and TCRdb retains in-frame clones only, with some absent. This sample has 75,000 to 90,000 clones, with roughly 92% found just once. The material sequenced was CD4+ or CD8+ T cells sorted from blood, taken in a trial of the OX40 agonist ivuxolimab. The TCR sequence derives from an adult with an advanced solid tumor such as melanoma, head and neck, liver or kidney cancer. The chain couples TRBV14 to TRBJ1-4, with D unclear. The CDR3 bases are TGTGCCAGCAGCCCCCATTCTTCAACTAATGAAAAACTGTTTTTT. Protein sequence: CASSPHSSTNEKLFF.